The source of this T cell receptor beta chain is a study of cytomegalovirus exposure and HLA in healthy donors. About the research overall: In terms of ancestry, the Caucasian-associated cluster contained 81% of the approximately 400 genotyped donors.

It was with 60 Vbeta and 13 Jbeta primers that the PCR ran. Sequencing was performed with immunoSEQ multiplex PCR; in TCRdb, only in-frame clones are kept and a portion is missing. The table lists under 200,000 clones, around 83% of them singletons, with roughly 1.6% in the top ten. Notes on the study in general: A likely sequencing artifact accounted for one observed cluster of highly shared sequence variants. The study listed some 160 cytomegalovirus-associated TCR beta chains.

As for this clone: What it recognizes is unknown.

Germline V gene data show CDR1 as MGHRA and CDR2 as YSYEKL. CDR3 size: 16 residues. This TCR was sampled from a woman under 30 in good health and CMV-seronegative. Sequencing was performed on PBMCs. The chain joins TRBV4-1 to TRBJ2-5, with unresolved D. The J call may not be correct, given that the DNA end is closer to TRBJ2-7. The CDR3 loop is CASSQVQSVMAYEQYF. The CDR3 DNA is TGCGCCAGCAGCCAAGTACAGTCAGTCATGGCCTACGAGCAGTACTTC.